The 18 T cell receptor beta chains listed next were all sequenced from one sample in a study of shared T cell receptors in the human thymus. Sequenced by immunoSEQ multiplex PCR; TCRdb stores in-frame clones only, minus some. Among over 650,000 clones, about 89% were seen once, and the ten largest hold 0.0094%. This sample also belongs to another study, concerning human thymus T cells.

Sequencing was done on a sample of thymocytes. Source of these receptors: a boy in the first two years of life with a congenital heart defect.

This chain uses TRBV10-2 with TRBJ2-1, with 11 bases identical to TRBD2. Germline V CDR1 and CDR2: WSHSY, SAAADI. The CDR3 has 16 amino acids. The J segment lost 4 bases and the V segment lost 2 bases, leaving 4 bases of the junction unmatched. The CDR3 DNA is TGCGCCAGCAGTGAGACCCGACTAGCGGGATACAATGAGCAGTTCTTC. It yields the protein CASSETRLAGYNEQFF.

This clone has only a few counts. The chain has TRBV7-9 and TRBJ2-1; 11 bases are a match to TRBD1. Germline CDR1 is SEHNR and CDR2 is FQNEAQ (reference sequence). The junction had 1 base not matched to a gene; V was cut back by 5 bases and J by 7 bases. The CDR3 runs to 13 residues. CDR3 sequence: CASSRDRGNEQFF. CDR3 sequence (DNA): TGTGCCAGCAGCCGGGACAGGGGGAATGAGCAGTTCTTC.

The chain employs TRBV28 and TRBJ2-1; a weak D match, TRBD1 (6 bases). V was shortened by 3 bases and J by 8 bases, with 17 bases between the two germline ends. Germline V gene sequence: CDR1 MDHEN, CDR2 SYDVKM. The CDR3 is made up of 15 amino acids. CDR3 amino acids: CASSFILQGFHEQFF. CDR3 sequence (DNA): TGTGCCAGCAGTTTTATATTACAGGGTTTCCATGAGCAGTTCTTC.

The table lists this clone with a few counts. The chain recombines TRBV28 with TRBJ1-2; D perhaps matches TRBD1 (5 bases). CDR3 length: 13 residues. The V and J ends lost 3 bases and 6 bases respectively, with 11 bases between them. The germline V gene encodes CDR1 MDHEN and CDR2 SYDVKM. CDR3 DNA: TGTGCCAGCAGTTTCCGGGGGACTGATGGCTACACCTTC. This codes for CASSFRGTDGYTF.

The gene calls are TRBV15 and TRBJ2-7, with 8 positions matching TRBD2. The J segment lost 4 bases and the V segment lost 3 bases, leaving 11 bases of the junction unmatched. Per germline, CDR1 LNHNV and CDR2 YYDKDF (reference sequence). The CDR3 length is 16 residues. CDR3 nucleotides: TGTGCCACCAGCAGTCGACTAGCGCAGATCCTATACGAGCAGTACTTC. As protein: CATSSRLAQILYEQYF.

This chain links TRBV9 with TRBJ2-1, with 10 bases lining up with TRBD2. Unmatched junction bases numbered 14, after V lost 6 bases and J lost 2 bases. This CDR3 spans 18 amino acids. Germline V gene sequence: CDR1 SGDLS, CDR2 YYNGEE. The CDR3 here is CASTSRVSSGGPYNEQFF. The CDR3 DNA reads as TGTGCCAGCACCAGTAGGGTGTCTAGCGGGGGTCCCTACAATGAGCAGTTCTTC.

This clone was observed a few times. Here the CDR3 reads CASRQTQGLEDTEAFF. The CDR3 nucleotides read TGCGCCAGCAGACAAACACAGGGACTAGAGGACACTGAAGCTTTCTTT. The chain couples TRBV4-3 to TRBJ1-1; D might be TRBD1 (6 bases). V lost 6 bases, J lost 3 bases, and 20 bases lay in between. Germline CDR1 and CDR2: LGHNA and YSLEER. The CDR3 has 16 amino acids.

In DNA, the CDR3 is TGCGCCAGCAGCCAGGGCAGGACTACCGAGCAGTACTTC. This encodes CASSQGRTTEQYF. This chain connects TRBV4-1 to TRBJ2-7; maybe TRBD2 (6 bases). The germline CDR1 and CDR2 sequences are MGHRA and YSYEKL. Trimming took 3 bases from V and 6 from J, leaving 12 bases between them. This CDR3 comprises 13 residues.

The chain couples TRBV18 to TRBJ2-1; TRBD2 matches at 7 bases. J was trimmed by 5 bases and V by 6 bases; bases with no gene match: 7. The germline CDR1 and CDR2 sequences are KGHSH and LQKENI. There are 14 residues in the CDR3. CDR3 sequence (DNA): TGTGCCAGCTCGCCCACGGGAGGCCACAATGAGCAGTTCTTC. Protein: CASSPTGGHNEQFF.

The rearrangement joins TRBV5-1 to TRBJ1-1; TRBD1 aligns across 9 bases. CDR3 size: 14 residues. Per the germline V gene, CDR1 is SGHRS and CDR2 is YFSETQ. Trimming at V came to 4 bases and at J to 5 bases, leaving 6 bases not matched to a gene. The CDR3 bases are TGCGCCAGCAGCACCAGGACAGGGGATACTGAAGCTTTCTTT. Translation gives CASSTRTGDTEAFF.

The chain employs TRBV5-8 and TRBJ2-7; 7 nucleotides align to TRBD1. V lost 0 bases and J lost 1; bases outside the gene matches: 7. Germline CDR1 reads SGHTS; CDR2 reads YDEGEE. The CDR3 contains 16 residues. CDR3 DNA: TGTGCCAGCAGCTTGGAGGGTGGGACAGCTTCCTACGAGCAGTACTTC. It codes for CASSLEGGTASYEQYF.

V is TRBV28 and J is TRBJ2-7; 9 bases are a match to TRBD2. This CDR3 contains 15 residues. The germline V gene has CDR1 MDHEN and CDR2 SYDVKM. The J segment lost 6 bases and the V segment lost 6 bases, leaving 12 bases of the junction unmatched. CDR3 bases: TGTGCCAGCAGGAGAACCGGGACTAGCTCGGGCGAGCAGTACTTC. Residues: CASRRTGTSSGEQYF.

V and J are TRBV15 and TRBJ2-7; tentatively, D is TRBD1 (6 bases). Germline V gives CDR1 LNHNV, CDR2 YYDKDF (reference sequence). V was shortened by 0 bases and J by 0 bases, with 12 bases between the two germline ends. The CDR3 has 16 amino acids. The CDR3 region has the DNA TGTGCCACCAGCAGAGATGTGGGGGCAAGCTCCTACGAGCAGTACTTC. It specifies CATSRDVGASSYEQYF.

This chain uses TRBV9 with TRBJ2-1; D is possibly TRBD2 (6 bases). Germline values: CDR1 SGDLS, CDR2 YYNGEE. The CDR3 is 16 amino acids. The V gene lost 3 bases and the J gene lost 1 base, with 14 bases spanning the gap. The CDR3 DNA sequence: TGTGCCAGCAGCGCCGGGGACTTACCATCCTACAATGAGCAGTTCTTC. This translates into CASSAGDLPSYNEQFF.

This chain joins TRBV2 and TRBJ2-1, with D tentatively TRBD1 (6 bases). This CDR3 region has 16 residues. Trimming took 7 bases from V and 5 from J, leaving 21 bases between them. Per germline, CDR1 SNHLY and CDR2 FYNNEI. CDR3 in amino acids: CASTSGQRIKNNEQFF. The CDR3 region has the DNA TGTGCCAGCACCTCAGGACAGAGAATAAAGAACAATGAGCAGTTCTTC.

In its sample, this clone was seen once. The chain uses TRBV21-1 and TRBJ2-2; the table assigns TRBD1, which was not confirmed against the DNA. TRBV21-1 is given as a pseudogene. The CDR3 has 16 amino acids. CDR3: CASSKRTGGTTGELFF. CDR3 nucleotides: TGTGCCAGCAGCAAAAGGACAGGGGGAACCACCGGGGAGCTGTTTTTT.

The rearrangement links TRBV5-1 to TRBJ2-3; 10 bases align to TRBD2. Germline lookup yields CDR1 SGHRS and CDR2 YFSETQ. This CDR3 is 16 amino acids long. Trimming cost V 0 bases and J 2 bases; bases outside gene matches: 3. The CDR3 loop is CASSLGTSGSTDTQYF. CDR3 DNA: TGCGCCAGCAGCTTGGGGACTAGCGGATCCACAGATACGCAGTATTTT.

The V call is TRBV4-1, the J call TRBJ1-4; a possible D gene is TRBD1 (5 bases). This CDR3 spans 16 amino acids. Germline V gives CDR1 MGHRA, CDR2 YSYEKL. V was cut by 0 bases and J by 8 bases, with 16 bases left in between. The CDR3 here is CASSQDFGGPGEKLFF. The CDR3 DNA sequence: TGCGCCAGCAGCCAAGATTTCGGGGGACCGGGGGAAAAACTGTTTTTT.